These 18 T cell receptor beta chains share one sample of origin, sequenced in a study of graft-versus-host responses after intestinal transplantation. Some clones are missing from TCRdb's copy, which holds only in-frame ones; the method was immunoSEQ multiplex PCR. The sample has around 30,000 clones, nearly 90% seen once. The sample consisted of PBMCs, taken around 61 weeks after intestinal transplantation. All receptors come from a human patient who received an intestinal transplant, so some T cells may come from the graft donor.

J is TRBJ2-5 and V is TRBV10-3; D is undetermined. Judging by the DNA end, TRBJ2-7 fits better; the J call may be wrong. The CDR3 sequence is 14 residues long. Germline CDR1 is ENHRY and CDR2 is SYGVKD. The CDR3 nucleotides are TGTGCCATCAGTGAGACCGTCAGTTCCTACGAGCAGTACTTC. It translates to CAISETVSSYEQYF.

V and J are TRBV5-1 and TRBJ2-7; 11 nucleotides line up with TRBD2. The germline V gene has CDR1 SGHRS and CDR2 YFSETQ. With V trimmed by 4 bases and J by 1 base, 4 bases remained unmatched. CDR3 size: 15 residues. For the CDR3, the DNA is TGCGCCAGCAGCCTTACTAGCGGGAGTTCCTACGAGCAGTACTTC. Translation gives CASSLTSGSSYEQYF.

The chain uses TRBV6-6 and TRBJ1-1; 8 bases are a match to TRBD1. J lost 4 bases, V lost 0 bases, and 1 base had no gene match. The CDR3 totals 14 residues. Per germline, CDR1 MNHNY and CDR2 SVGAGI (reference sequence). The CDR3 DNA is TGTGCCAGCAGTTACTCAGGACAGGGCACTGAAGCTTTCTTT. It is translated as CASSYSGQGTEAFF.

V gene TRBV7-4 combines with J gene TRBJ1-2; the D is unclear. The CDR3 has 13 residues. Trimming took 3 bases from V and 4 from J, leaving 9 bases between them. Germline CDR1 reads SGHVT; CDR2 reads SQSDAQ. The chain's CDR3 is CASSLEWSYGYTF. The CDR3 DNA reads TGTGCCAGCAGCTTGGAGTGGAGCTATGGCTACACCTTC.

The rearrangement links TRBV30 to TRBJ2-6; 7 bases are a match to TRBD1. The trim removed 5 bases at V and 2 bases at J, leaving 3 bases unmatched. The CDR3 spans 14 residues. Germline V gene data show CDR1 as GTSNPN and CDR2 as SVGIG (reference sequence). The CDR3 sequence: CAWSQGAGANVLTF. The DNA of the CDR3 is TGTGCCTGGTCTCAGGGGGCTGGGGCCAACGTCCTGACTTTC.

This clone was picked up one time. V usage is TRBV11-3 and J usage is TRBJ2-1; tentative D call: TRBD1 (8 bases). Germline CDR1 is SGHNT and CDR2 is YENEEA. This CDR3 contains 13 residues. Trimming pared 5 bases from V and 9 bases from J, leaving 14 bases between. The CDR3 sequence: CASSITGGGEQFF. The CDR3 region has the DNA TGTGCCAGCAGCATAACAGGGGGGGGTGAGCAGTTCTTC.

V gene TRBV28 combines with J gene TRBJ2-7; D is uncertain. The CDR3 is made up of 13 amino acids. Germline CDR1 MDHEN, CDR2 SYDVKM. Trimming took 2 bases from V and 1 from J, leaving 6 bases between them. As DNA, the CDR3 is TGTGCCAGCAGTTTAGTCCTTTCCTACGAGCAGTACTTC. Translating it yields CASSLVLSYEQYF. The full variable domain, in which reference TRBV28 and TRBJ2-7 provide the parts outside the CDR3, is DVKVTQSSRYLVKRTGEKVFLECVQDMDHENMFWYRQDPGLGLRLIYFSYDVKMKEKGDIPEGYSVSREKKERFSLILESASTNQTSMYLCASSLVLSYEQYFGPGTRLTVT.

The chain uses TRBV5-1 and TRBJ2-1; TRBD2 agrees at 7 bases. Per germline, CDR1 SGHRS and CDR2 YFSETQ. The CDR3 runs to 15 residues. V lost 1 base and J lost 5; bases outside the gene matches: 6. CDR3 sequence reads: CASSLTGGGHNEQFF. The CDR3 nucleotides read TGCGCCAGCAGCTTGACGGGAGGAGGTCACAATGAGCAGTTCTTC. Looking up the rest from reference TRBV5-1 and TRBJ2-1 gives the full variable domain: KAGVTQTPRYLIKTRGQQVTLSCSPISGHRSVSWYQQTPGQGLQFLFEYFSETQRNKGNFPGRFSGRQFSNSRSEMNVSTLELGDSALYLCASSLTGGGHNEQFFGPGTRLTVL.

V is TRBV6-6 and J is TRBJ2-7; D is uncertain. V was trimmed by 6 bases and J by 4 bases, leaving 16 bases between them. Germline V gene lookup returns CDR1 MNHNY and CDR2 SVGAGI (reference sequence). The CDR3 loop spans 14 amino acids. CDR3 sequence: CASSSSGLRYEQYF. CDR3 sequence (DNA): TGTGCCAGCAGCAGCAGTGGCTTGAGATACGAGCAGTACTTC.

The chain links TRBV2 to TRBJ2-5; no reliable D call. The CDR3 is made up of 11 amino acids. Germline V CDR1 and CDR2: SNHLY, FYNNEI. V was cut by 6 bases and J by 4 bases, with 6 bases left in between. The CDR3 DNA is TGTGCCAGCAGGGCGACAGAGACCCAGTACTTC. Protein: CASRATETQYF.

This clone occurred once. The gene calls are TRBV18 and TRBJ2-1; TRBD2 might be the D (6 bases). CDR1 is KGHSH and CDR2 is LQKENI in the germline V gene. The CDR3 loop spans 16 amino acids. Trimming took off 6 bases at V and 6 bases at J, with 21 bases between the two ends. The DNA of the CDR3 is TGTGCCAGCTCGCTCCAACTAGCCCGAGTCAGCAATGAGCAGTTCTTC. Translating it yields CASSLQLARVSNEQFF.

The chain joins TRBV30 to TRBJ2-1; no firm D call. Per germline, CDR1 GTSNPN and CDR2 SVGIG (reference sequence). Deletions cut 5 bases from V and 5 bases from J, with 16 bases between. The CDR3 loop spans 14 amino acids. This CDR3 reads CAWDLVPPNNEQFF. DNA for the CDR3: TGTGCCTGGGACCTAGTCCCACCTAACAATGAGCAGTTCTTC.

The rearrangement joins TRBV7-3 to TRBJ2-6; 12 bases agree with TRBD1. This CDR3 spans 18 amino acids. Germline CDR1 and CDR2: SGHTA and FQGTGA. With 5 bases clipped from V and 2 bases from J, the junction kept 7 bases outside the gene matches. The CDR3 coding sequence is TGTGCCAGCAGCCTAAGGGACAGGGGGCTTGCTGGGGCCAACGTCCTGACTTTC. This translates into CASSLRDRGLAGANVLTF.

The V call is TRBV6-5, the J call TRBJ1-2; no clear D. Trimming removed 3 bases at V and 0 bases at J, with 11 bases between. Germline CDR1 MNHEY, CDR2 SVGAGI. The CDR3 is made up of 15 amino acids. CDR3 DNA sequence: TGTGCCAGCAGTTATGGGCCCCCCCCTAACTATGGCTACACCTTC. Its protein is CASSYGPPPNYGYTF.

The chain is built from TRBV29-1 and TRBJ2-6; D is possibly TRBD1 (5 bases). The CDR3 has 15 residues. In germline, CDR1 is SQVTM, CDR2 ANQGSEA. Trimming removed 3 bases from V and 1 base from J, with 10 bases in between. The CDR3 nucleotides read TGCAGCGTTGATTCAGGGCCTTCTGGGGCCAACGTCCTGACTTTC. Its translation is CSVDSGPSGANVLTF.

The CDR3, as DNA: TGTGCCAGCAGTACCCTTGGGCGGGAGGGATTCGATGAGCAGTTCTTC. This translates into CASSTLGREGFDEQFF. The chain combines TRBV28 with TRBJ2-1, with 9 bases lining up with TRBD2. V lost 5 bases, J lost 8 bases, and 13 bases stayed unmatched. This CDR3 contains 16 residues. The germline V gene encodes CDR1 MDHEN and CDR2 SYDVKM.

V and J are TRBV9 and TRBJ2-1; 12 bases line up with TRBD2. The junction had 5 bases not matched to a gene; V was cut back by 4 bases and J by 3 bases. Germline values: CDR1 SGDLS, CDR2 YYNGEE. The CDR3 totals 16 residues. CDR3 in amino acids: CASSPGLAGYYNEQFF. CDR3 bases: TGTGCCAGCAGCCCTGGACTAGCGGGGTACTACAATGAGCAGTTCTTC.

This chain joins TRBV5-1 and TRBJ2-5; 8 positions agree with TRBD1. Germline V gene data show CDR1 as SGHRS and CDR2 as YFSETQ. This CDR3 has 12 residues. The junction had 0 bases not matched to a gene; V was cut back by 3 bases and J by 5 bases. The DNA for the CDR3 is TGCGCCAGCAGCTACAGGGGGGAGACCCAGTACTTC. Translating gives CASSYRGETQYF.